This T cell receptor (beta chain) was identified in a study of identical twins. TCRdb fed the 5' RACE reads into MiXCR, producing one record per CDR3 protein. The sample contains about 390,000 distinct CDR3 sequences, around 9.7% of which appear only once. This clonotype occurred a few times. Sequenced input: naive T cells sorted from blood. The receptor's source is a woman aged 50 to 60 in good health.

The CDR3 DNA reads as TGTGCCAGCAGCCCAGGGGACGTTACTGAGGGCGTTGAAGCTTTCTTT. This translates into CASSPGDVTEGVEAFF. The chain has TRBV7-9 and TRBJ1-1, with D possibly matching TRBD1 (6 bases). Germline V gene lookup returns CDR1 SEHNR and CDR2 FQNEAQ (reference sequence). The CDR3 contains 16 residues. Trimming left V 5 bases short and J 7 bases short, with 23 bases between.